A selection of T cell receptor beta chains follows, all from one sample in a study of T cell responses to AZD1222 COVID-19 vaccine. Data came from immunoSEQ multiplex PCR; TCRdb stores just in-frame clones and leaves some out. This sample has about 110,000 clones, with 65% to 85% found just once. The material was peripheral blood, obtained on day 0 of AZD1222 vaccination. Receptor source: an adult in good health. CDR3s include the opening cysteine and the closing phenylalanine or tryptophan. The order of the fields is clone size, D gene, J gene, V gene, CDR3 protein, CDR3 DNA. A D gene is named only where the DNA matches it firmly. Expanded clones get a size class; other rows say once, few or many, or leave the size out.

clone size: NA
D gene: TRBD1
J gene: TRBJ1-2
V gene: TRBV6-5
CDR3 protein: CASSHGDRGEGYTF
CDR3 DNA: TGTGCCAGCAGTCACGGCGACAGGGGAGAGGGCTACACCTTC

clone size: NA
D gene: NA
J gene: TRBJ1-6
V gene: TRBV28
CDR3 protein: CASSARPNSPLHF
CDR3 DNA: TGTGCCAGCAGCGCCCGTCCTAATTCACCCCTCCACTTT

clone size: NA
D gene: TRBD2
J gene: TRBJ2-3
V gene: TRBV10-3
CDR3 protein: CAIMAGGEGTQYF
CDR3 DNA: TGTGCCATCATGGCGGGAGGGGAGGGGACGCAGTATTTT

clone size: NA
D gene: NA
J gene: TRBJ1-6
V gene: TRBV6-5
CDR3 protein: CASSYEVNSPLHF
CDR3 DNA: TGTGCCAGCAGTTACGAGGTTAATTCACCCCTCCACTTT

clone size: NA
D gene: TRBD1
J gene: TRBJ1-2
V gene: TRBV11-2
CDR3 protein: CASSPDRGRYGYTF
CDR3 DNA: TGTGCCAGCAGCCCAGACAGGGGCCGGTATGGCTACACCTTC

clone size: NA
D gene: NA
J gene: TRBJ2-1
V gene: TRBV6-5
CDR3 protein: CASSSTRMEQFF
CDR3 DNA: TGTGCCAGCAGCTCTACCCGGATGGAGCAGTTCTTC

clone size: NA
D gene: NA
J gene: TRBJ1-2
V gene: TRBV7-9
CDR3 protein: CASSSRQTNYGYTF
CDR3 DNA: TGTGCCAGCAGCTCGCGACAGACTAACTATGGCTACACCTTC

clone size: NA
D gene: NA
J gene: TRBJ1-5
V gene: TRBV30
CDR3 protein: CAWSQWSIRNQPQHF
CDR3 DNA: TGTGCCTGGAGTCAGTGGTCAATTCGCAATCAGCCCCAGCATTTT

clone size: NA
D gene: TRBD2
J gene: TRBJ2-2
V gene: TRBV7-2
CDR3 protein: CASSPAGVATGELFF
CDR3 DNA: TGTGCCAGCAGTCCAGCGGGAGTGGCCACCGGGGAGCTGTTTTTT

clone size: NA
D gene: NA
J gene: TRBJ1-5
V gene: TRBV6-2/TRBV6-3
CDR3 protein: CASSSMGSSNQPQHF
CDR3 DNA: TGTGCCAGCAGTTCCATGGGGAGCAGCAATCAGCCCCAGCATTTT

clone size: few
D gene: TRBD1
J gene: TRBJ1-3
V gene: TRBV4-3
CDR3 protein: CASSHRQGSLSGNTIYF
CDR3 DNA: TGCGCCAGCAGCCATCGACAGGGCTCTTTATCTGGAAACACCATATATTTT

clone size: NA
D gene: TRBD1
J gene: TRBJ2-7
V gene: TRBV19
CDR3 protein: CASSPEGQGKDEQYF
CDR3 DNA: TGTGCCAGTAGTCCAGAGGGACAGGGGAAAGACGAGCAGTACTTC

clone size: NA
D gene: TRBD1
J gene: TRBJ1-6
V gene: TRBV19
CDR3 protein: CASSTHETGARTPLHF
CDR3 DNA: TGTGCCAGTAGTACGCACGAGACAGGGGCCAGAACACCCCTCCACTTT

clone size: NA
D gene: NA
J gene: TRBJ2-7
V gene: TRBV27
CDR3 protein: CASSSDLYEQYF
CDR3 DNA: TGTGCCAGCAGTTCAGACCTTTACGAGCAGTACTTC

clone size: NA
D gene: NA
J gene: TRBJ1-2
V gene: TRBV4-1
CDR3 protein: CASSQVWGQGYGYTF
CDR3 DNA: TGCGCCAGCAGCCAAGTTTGGGGGCAAGGCTATGGCTACACCTTC

clone size: NA
D gene: NA
J gene: TRBJ1-4
V gene: TRBV6-2/TRBV6-3
CDR3 protein: CASSDGIGHEKLFF
CDR3 DNA: TGTGCCAGCAGTGACGGGATAGGGCATGAAAAACTGTTTTTT

clone size: NA
D gene: TRBD2
J gene: TRBJ2-7
V gene: TRBV2
CDR3 protein: CASSTSSGSYEQYF
CDR3 DNA: TGTGCCAGCAGTACCTCTAGCGGCTCCTACGAGCAGTACTTC

clone size: NA
D gene: NA
J gene: TRBJ1-5
V gene: TRBV5-6
CDR3 protein: CASSPKFNSNQPQHF
CDR3 DNA: TGTGCCAGCAGCCCTAAGTTTAATAGCAATCAGCCCCAGCATTTT

clone size: NA
D gene: NA
J gene: TRBJ1-4
V gene: TRBV18
CDR3 protein: CASSPGVDEKLFF
CDR3 DNA: TGTGCCAGCTCACCAGGGGTAGATGAAAAACTGTTTTTT

clone size: NA
D gene: TRBD1
J gene: TRBJ1-4
V gene: TRBV28
CDR3 protein: CASSIPGQSTNEKLFF
CDR3 DNA: TGTGCCAGCAGCATTCCGGGACAGTCAACTAATGAAAAACTGTTTTTT

clone size: NA
D gene: TRBD1
J gene: TRBJ1-4
V gene: TRBV28
CDR3 protein: CASSGTGRPNEKLFF
CDR3 DNA: TGTGCCAGCAGTGGGACAGGGCGGCCTAATGAAAAACTGTTTTTT

clone size: NA
D gene: NA
J gene: TRBJ1-1
V gene: TRBV24-1
CDR3 protein: CATSDRGSTEAFF
CDR3 DNA: TGTGCCACCAGTGACCGGGGTAGCACTGAAGCTTTCTTT

clone size: NA
D gene: NA
J gene: TRBJ1-2
V gene: TRBV7-2
CDR3 protein: CASRAQQGYGYTF
CDR3 DNA: TGTGCCAGCAGGGCTCAACAGGGATATGGCTACACCTTC

clone size: NA
D gene: TRBD1
J gene: TRBJ2-7
V gene: TRBV5-1
CDR3 protein: CASSERQGRSYEQYF
CDR3 DNA: TGCGCCAGCAGCGAACGACAGGGGAGATCCTACGAGCAGTACTTC

clone size: NA
D gene: NA
J gene: TRBJ2-1
V gene: TRBV18
CDR3 protein: CASERARSINGNEQFF
CDR3 DNA: TGTGCCAGCGAGAGAGCGAGATCTATTAATGGGAATGAGCAGTTCTTC

clone size: NA
D gene: NA
J gene: TRBJ2-7
V gene: TRBV29-1
CDR3 protein: CSVLFHEQYF
CDR3 DNA: TGCAGCGTTCTCTTCCACGAGCAGTACTTC

clone size: NA
D gene: NA
J gene: TRBJ2-7
V gene: TRBV11-2
CDR3 protein: CASSSSLVPSYEQYF
CDR3 DNA: TGTGCCAGCAGCTCAAGTCTCGTTCCCTCCTACGAGCAGTACTTC

clone size: NA
D gene: NA
J gene: TRBJ1-6
V gene: TRBV6-5
CDR3 protein: CASSYIQGNSPLHF
CDR3 DNA: TGTGCCAGCAGTTACATCCAGGGCAACTCACCCCTCCACTTT

clone size: once
D gene: NA
J gene: TRBJ1-5
V gene: TRBV21-1
CDR3 protein: CASSKGGWDLDSNQPQHF
CDR3 DNA: TGTGCCAGCAGCAAAGGAGGTTGGGACCTCGATAGCAATCAGCCCCAGCATTTT

clone size: NA
D gene: NA
J gene: TRBJ2-1
V gene: TRBV24-1
CDR3 protein: CATSAVQGGYNEQFF
CDR3 DNA: TGTGCCACCAGTGCAGTGCAGGGGGGGTACAATGAGCAGTTCTTC

clone size: once
D gene: NA
J gene: TRBJ2-7
V gene: TRBV28
CDR3 protein: CASRRYQNSFYEQYF
CDR3 DNA: TGTGCCAGCAGGAGATACCAGAACTCGTTCTACGAGCAGTACTTC

clone size: NA
D gene: NA
J gene: TRBJ2-7
V gene: TRBV12-3/TRBV12-4
CDR3 protein: CASRGRDKQYF
CDR3 DNA: TGTGCCAGCAGGGGCCGGGACAAGCAGTACTTC

clone size: NA
D gene: TRBD1
J gene: TRBJ2-3
V gene: TRBV6-5
CDR3 protein: CASTYRGHSTDTQYF
CDR3 DNA: TGTGCCAGCACCTACAGGGGACACAGCACAGATACGCAGTATTTT

clone size: once
D gene: TRBD1
J gene: TRBJ1-5
V gene: TRBV30
CDR3 protein: CAWSLTGSNQPQHF
CDR3 DNA: TGTGCCTGGAGTTTGACAGGGAGCAATCAGCCCCAGCATTTT